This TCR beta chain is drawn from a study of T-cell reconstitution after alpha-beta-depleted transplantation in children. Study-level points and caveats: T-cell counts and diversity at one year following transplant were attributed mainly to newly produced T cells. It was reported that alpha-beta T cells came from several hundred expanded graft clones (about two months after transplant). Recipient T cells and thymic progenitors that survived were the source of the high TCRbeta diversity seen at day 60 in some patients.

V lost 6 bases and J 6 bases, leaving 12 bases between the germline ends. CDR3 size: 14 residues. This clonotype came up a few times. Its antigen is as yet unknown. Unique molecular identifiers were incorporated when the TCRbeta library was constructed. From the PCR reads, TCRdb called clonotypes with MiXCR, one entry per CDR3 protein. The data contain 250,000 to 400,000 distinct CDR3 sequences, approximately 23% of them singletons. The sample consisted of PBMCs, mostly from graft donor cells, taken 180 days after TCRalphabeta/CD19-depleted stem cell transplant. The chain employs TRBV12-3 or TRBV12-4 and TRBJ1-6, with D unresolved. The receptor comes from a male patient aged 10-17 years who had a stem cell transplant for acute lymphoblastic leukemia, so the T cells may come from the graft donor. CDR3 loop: CASRPSLSNSPLHF. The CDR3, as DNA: TGTGCCAGCAGACCTTCCCTAAGTAATTCACCCCTCCACTTT.